This T cell receptor beta chain was documented in a study of cytomegalovirus exposure and HLA in healthy donors. On the study more broadly: There were fewer than 130 million unique TCR beta sequences, drawn from about 179 million T cells, in an earlier analysis. Notes on the study in general: Later analysis revealed greater clonal expansion in HLA-associated TCR beta chains than in equally common others. HLA restriction was apparent for most CMV-associated TCR beta chains in a later analysis.

The study ran its PCR with 60 Vbeta and 13 Jbeta primers. This table comes from immunoSEQ multiplex PCR, and its TCRdb copy is limited to in-frame clones, with some not included. The sample includes about 150,000 clones, 75% to 85% of them seen just once. Healthy bone marrow donors made up the cohort. Germline loops: CDR1 LNHDA, CDR2 SQIVND (reference sequence). Trimming cost V 7 bases and J 2 bases; bases outside gene matches: 7. The CDR3 covers 15 residues. Turning to this clone: No antigen is known for it.

The sequencing sample was made of PBMCs. The gene calls are TRBV19 and TRBJ2-3; TRBD2 agrees at 9 bases. This receptor was obtained from a woman between 40 and 55 years old in good health and CMV-seropositive. CDR3 in DNA: TGTGCCAGTAACCCGGTAGCGGGAGCCACAGATACGCAGTATTTT. It codes for CASNPVAGATDTQYF.